The table lists the clone carrying this TCR beta chain with many counts. Its antigen remains unknown. For repertoire sequencing, the TCR beta CDR3 regions were amplified from RNA transcripts. The workflow started with a first-round RT-PCR run with HTBI primers and then moved on to a second-round multiplex PCR. MiXCR, applied by TCRdb to the multiplex PCR reads, yields one record per CDR3 protein. Among 210,000 or so distinct CDR3 sequences listed, 29% were seen once. The CDR3 loop spans 16 amino acids. Germline lookup yields CDR1 MDHEN and CDR2 SYDVKM. The ends were cut back, 5 bases at V and 9 bases at J, with 25 bases in the middle. The sample originates from a study of Graves' ophthalmopathy and Graves' hyperthyroidism. Study observations and caveats: With around 88% sensitivity and less than 83% specificity, a 13-signature model separated ophthalmopathy from stable hyperthyroidism. As the model predicted ophthalmopathy progression, it achieved a sensitivity of about 71% and a specificity of 72.22%. Blood shared most expanded thyroid clonotypes above 0.001 frequency.

Moderate-to-severe activity, CAS ≥3, NOSPECS ≥4 and duration under 3 months were recorded for donors with ophthalmopathy. The V gene is TRBV28, the J gene TRBJ2-5, with D perhaps matching TRBD2 (6 bases). Material: peripheral blood. The source is a man aged 50 to 59 with Graves' ophthalmopathy. The CDR3 coding sequence is TGTGCCAGCAGTACCCCTGCTCGGGGGTATGAAGCGGCCCAGTACTTC. Translated, it gives CASSTPARGYEAAQYF.